This paragraph reports one T cell receptor (beta chain). This specimen comes from a study of T cell changes during pregnancy in multiple sclerosis. TCRdb's table, derived via immunoSEQ multiplex PCR, lists solely in-frame clones and lacks some. Of roughly 50,000 clones listed, around 92% were seen once; the top ten hold roughly 0.25%. In germline, CDR1 is SGHAT, CDR2 FQDESV (reference sequence). This CDR3 region has 13 residues. V dropped 8 bases and J dropped 1 base, with 11 bases sitting between them. This clonotype was sampled from a female donor with multiple sclerosis, enrolled in a pregnancy study. This sequence joins TRBV11-1 and TRBJ1-1; maybe TRBD1 (5 bases). The source material was CD4+ T cells from peripheral blood mononuclear cells, sampled in the third trimester of pregnancy. CDR3 loop: CASRGAGNTEAFF. CDR3 DNA sequence: TGTGCCAGCCGCGGGGCAGGGAACACTGAAGCTTTCTTT. The full variable domain, rest sourced from reference TRBV11-1 and TRBJ1-1, is EAEVAQSPRYKITEKSQAVAFWCDPISGHATLYWYRQILGQGPELLVQFQDESVVDDSQLPKDRFSAERLKGVDSTLKIQPAELGDSAMYLCASRGAGNTEAFFGQGTRLTVV.